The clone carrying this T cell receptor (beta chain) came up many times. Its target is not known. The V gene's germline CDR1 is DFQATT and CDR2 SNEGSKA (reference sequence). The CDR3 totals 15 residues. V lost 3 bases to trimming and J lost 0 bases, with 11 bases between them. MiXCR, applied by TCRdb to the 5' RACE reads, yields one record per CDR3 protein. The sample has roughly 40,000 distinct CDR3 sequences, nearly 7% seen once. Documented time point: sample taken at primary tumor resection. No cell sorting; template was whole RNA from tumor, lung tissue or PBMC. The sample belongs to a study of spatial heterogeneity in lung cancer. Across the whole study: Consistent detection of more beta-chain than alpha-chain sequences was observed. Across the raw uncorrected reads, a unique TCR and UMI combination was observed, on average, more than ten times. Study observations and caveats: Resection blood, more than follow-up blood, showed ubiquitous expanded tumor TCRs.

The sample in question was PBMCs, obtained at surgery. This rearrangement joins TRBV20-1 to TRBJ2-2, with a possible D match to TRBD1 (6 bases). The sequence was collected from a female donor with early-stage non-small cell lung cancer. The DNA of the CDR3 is TGCAGTGCTAGTTCGCAGGGGCCGAACACCGGGGAGCTGTTTTTT. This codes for CSASSQGPNTGELFF.